Below are 27 T cell receptor beta chains sequenced from a single sample in a study of T-cell memory formation after mild COVID-19. MiXCR was run by TCRdb on the 5' RACE reads, yielding one entry per CDR3 protein. The profile shows 120,000 to 150,000 distinct CDR3 sequences, about 5.5% of them singletons. The sample taken for sequencing was PBMCs or a T cell subset sorted from them (not recorded which). The receptors here all came from an adult woman who had mild COVID-19 (a few samples of this study predate the infection). Cell type and time point are not known.

The chain recombines TRBV12-3 or TRBV12-4 with TRBJ2-2; possibly TRBD2 for D (5 bases). The CDR3 is 15 amino acids. V was cut by 6 bases and J by 4 bases, with 15 bases left in between. Here the CDR3 reads CASRLGLPPTGELFF. The CDR3 nucleotides read TGTGCCAGCAGACTAGGGTTACCTCCCACCGGGGAGCTGTTTTTT.

This clonotype has just a few counts. The V gene is TRBV5-1, the J gene TRBJ2-1; D not certain. Trimming took 0 bases from V and 8 from J, leaving 6 bases between them. Germline V gives CDR1 SGHRS, CDR2 YFSETQ. The CDR3 spans 12 residues. This chain's CDR3 is CASSLESYEQFF. DNA for the CDR3: TGCGCCAGCAGCTTGGAAAGCTATGAGCAGTTCTTC.

This clonotype has ten or more counts. CDR3 sequence reads: CASSQEPGTGNYGYTF. The CDR3 DNA is TGCGCCAGCAGCCAAGAGCCCGGGACAGGGAACTATGGCTACACCTTC. The rearrangement links TRBV4-3 to TRBJ1-2, with 9 bases matching TRBD1. The germline V gene has CDR1 LGHNA and CDR2 YSLEER. With 0 bases clipped from V and 2 bases from J, the junction kept 4 bases outside the gene matches. The CDR3 is 16 amino acids.

This clonotype was seen many times. The chain joins TRBV29-1 to TRBJ2-1; 8 nucleotides match TRBD2. Germline V gives CDR1 SQVTM, CDR2 ANQGSEA. The CDR3 length is 14 residues. With 4 bases clipped from V and 2 bases from J, the junction kept 4 bases outside the gene matches. The CDR3 DNA is TGCAGCGTTGCCACTAGCGGAGCCTACAATGAGCAGTTCTTC. Its translation is CSVATSGAYNEQFF.

This clonotype was recorded a few times. The chain joins TRBV12-3 or TRBV12-4 to TRBJ1-2; D might be TRBD1 (5 bases). This CDR3 spans 13 amino acids. Deletions cut 3 bases from V and 8 bases from J, with 13 bases between. For the CDR3, the DNA is TGTGCCAGCAGTTTGGTCGGGGCCCCGGGCTACACCTTC. It encodes CASSLVGAPGYTF.

This clonotype was counted ten times or more. The chain uses TRBV12-3 or TRBV12-4 and TRBJ1-5; D gene unclear. Trimming took off 3 bases at V and 0 bases at J, with 12 bases between the two ends. The CDR3 has 16 residues. Here the CDR3 DNA reads TGTGCCAGCAGTTTGAGGTTGACCACTAGCAATCAGCCCCAGCATTTT. Translating it yields CASSLRLTTSNQPQHF.

V is TRBV9 and J is TRBJ1-2; D gene uncertain. V was cut by 0 bases and J by 2 bases, with 11 bases left in between. CDR3 length: 15 amino acids. Germline V gene lookup returns CDR1 SGDLS and CDR2 YYNGEE. The CDR3 coding sequence is TGTGCCAGCAGCGTAGATGGGTTTCAGAACTATGGCTACACCTTC. Its translation is CASSVDGFQNYGYTF.

The V call is TRBV29-1, the J call TRBJ2-7, with TRBD2 identical over 9 bases. The germline CDR1 and CDR2 sequences are SQVTM and ANQGSEA. The CDR3 has 13 amino acids. After removal of 7 bases from V and 4 bases from J, the junction contained 8 bases not matched to a gene. DNA of the CDR3: TGCAGCGCTCTTAGCGGGAGAGGTTACGAGCAGTACTTC. The encoded protein is CSALSGRGYEQYF.

J is TRBJ2-3 and V is TRBV12-3 or TRBV12-4; TRBD2 matches at 9 bases. V gave up 3 bases and J gave up 0 bases; unmatched junction bases: 7. The CDR3 has 17 amino acids. CDR3: CASSFVSGGSSTDTQYF. CDR3 DNA sequence: TGTGCCAGCAGTTTTGTTAGCGGGGGATCTAGCACAGATACGCAGTATTTT.

This clonotype has ten or more counts. The chain links TRBV5-1 to TRBJ2-2; TRBD2 might be the D (5 bases). The CDR3 consists of 13 residues. Germline CDR1 reads SGHRS; CDR2 reads YFSETQ. The V end lost 1 base, the J end lost 5 bases, and 6 bases lay between the germline ends. CDR3 sequence reads: CASSLSGTGELFF. The CDR3, as DNA: TGCGCCAGCAGCTTGAGCGGAACCGGGGAGCTGTTTTTT.

This clonotype turned up a few times. The chain is built from TRBV24-1 and TRBJ2-5; TRBD1 might be the D (6 bases). In germline, CDR1 is KGHDR, CDR2 SFDVKD. V was cut by 0 bases and J by 5 bases, with 9 bases left in between. The CDR3 is made up of 14 amino acids. The CDR3 nucleotides read TGTGCCACCAGTGATTTGTCCAGGGGTGAGACCCAGTACTTC. It specifies CATSDLSRGETQYF.

The V and J genes are TRBV5-1 and TRBJ2-6, with TRBD1 matching 9 bases. The trim removed 7 bases at V and 1 base at J, leaving 3 bases unmatched. The CDR3 consists of 15 residues. The germline gives CDR1 SGHRS, CDR2 YFSETQ. CDR3 nucleotide sequence: TGCGCCAGCGGACAGGGGACTTCTGGGGCCAACGTCCTGACTTTC. Residues: CASGQGTSGANVLTF.

The sample holds many counts of this clonotype. This chain connects TRBV6-6 to TRBJ1-1; the match to TRBD1 covers 9 bases. The CDR3 runs 15 residues. V lost 4 bases to trimming and J lost 3 bases; unmatched junction nucleotides: 6. Germline V gives CDR1 MNHNY, CDR2 SVGAGI (reference sequence). In DNA, the CDR3 is TGTGCCAGCAGTTCCCCGGGACAGGGATACACTGAAGCTTTCTTT. This sequence encodes CASSSPGQGYTEAFF.

This clonotype has at least ten counts. V is TRBV20-1 and J is TRBJ1-3; no clear D gene. The CDR3 spans 13 residues. Germline V gene lookup returns CDR1 DFQATT and CDR2 SNEGSKA (reference sequence). The V end lost 3 bases, the J end lost 0 bases, and 6 bases lay between the germline ends. The CDR3 sequence: CSARESSGNTIYF. DNA of the CDR3: TGCAGTGCTAGGGAAAGCTCTGGAAACACCATATATTTT.

This clonotype has a count of ten or more. The chain couples TRBV6-6 to TRBJ2-2; 11 bases are shared with TRBD1. The CDR3 runs 15 residues. With 3 bases clipped from V and 6 bases from J, the junction kept 3 bases outside the gene matches. CDR1 is MNHNY, CDR2 SVGAGI, per germline (reference sequence). For the CDR3, the DNA is TGTGCCAGCAGTTATGGGACAGGGGGTTCCGGGGAGCTGTTTTTT. Encoded protein: CASSYGTGGSGELFF.

There are a few counts of this clonotype. This chain links TRBV5-1 with TRBJ2-3; 11 bases line up with TRBD2. CDR1 is SGHRS, CDR2 YFSETQ, per germline. The CDR3 is made up of 17 amino acids. Germline trimming cut 4 bases from V and 3 bases from J; bases unmatched to any gene: 10. This CDR3 is CASSTRLAGSGTDTQYF. For the CDR3, the DNA is TGCGCCAGCAGCACCAGACTAGCGGGGAGTGGGACAGATACGCAGTATTTT. Using reference TRBV5-1 and TRBJ2-3 for the parts outside the CDR3, the full variable domain is KAGVTQTPRYLIKTRGQQVTLSCSPISGHRSVSWYQQTPGQGLQFLFEYFSETQRNKGNFPGRFSGRQFSNSRSEMNVSTLELGDSALYLCASSTRLAGSGTDTQYFGPGTRLTVL.

This clonotype was seen at least ten times. The V and J genes are TRBV10-3 and TRBJ1-2, with 8 positions matching TRBD1. CDR3 length equals 14 residues. V was clipped by 6 bases and J by 4 bases; unmatched bases: 7. CDR1 is ENHRY and CDR2 is SYGVKD in the germline V gene. CDR3 in DNA: TGTGCCATCAGCGGACAGGGAGGGGGCTATGGCTACACCTTC. Amino acids: CAISGQGGGYGYTF.

In this sample, this clonotype turned up a few times. The rearrangement joins TRBV30 to TRBJ1-2; 7 nucleotides line up with TRBD1. The germline V gene encodes CDR1 GTSNPN and CDR2 SVGIG (reference sequence). V was pared by 0 bases and J by 0 bases, with 13 bases of the junction left unmatched. This CDR3 contains 18 residues. CDR3 in DNA: TGTGCCTGGAGTGTACAGAGGACAGGCGGTATAACTAACTATGGCTACACCTTC. Protein sequence: CAWSVQRTGGITNYGYTF.

This clonotype occurred a few times. V is TRBV12-3 or TRBV12-4 and J is TRBJ1-1; D is perhaps TRBD1 (5 bases). Trimming cost V 3 bases and J 10 bases, with 12 bases left between them. CDR3 size: 12 residues. Here the CDR3 reads CASSLLQGAAFF. In nucleotides, the CDR3 is TGTGCCAGCAGTTTGCTTCAGGGCGCAGCTTTCTTT.

This clonotype was detected only once. This sequence joins TRBV7-6 and TRBJ1-5; unclear D gene. Per the germline V gene, CDR1 is SGHVS and CDR2 is FNYEAQ. The length of the CDR3 is 14 residues. Deletions cut 5 bases from V and 4 bases from J, with 12 bases between. CDR3: CASSARLGNQPQHF. In nucleotides, the CDR3 is TGTGCCAGCAGCGCCCGATTGGGGAATCAGCCCCAGCATTTT.

The genes are TRBV7-2 and TRBJ2-1, with TRBD1 as a possible D gene (6 bases). The V end was cut by 1 base, the J end by 4 bases, with 14 bases between. The CDR3 covers 16 residues. Germline V gene data show CDR1 as SGHTA and CDR2 as FQGNSA. As DNA, the CDR3 is TGTGCCAGCAGCTTAGGTATCAGGGGCTTTTACAATGAGCAGTTCTTC. Translation: CASSLGIRGFYNEQFF.

Many counts were recorded for this clonotype. The gene calls are TRBV20-1 and TRBJ1-4; D is unresolved. Trimming pared 5 bases from V and 0 bases from J, leaving 10 bases between. In germline, CDR1 is DFQATT, CDR2 SNEGSKA (reference sequence). The CDR3 extends over 14 amino acids. CDR3 sequence: CSAPYQATNEKLFF. The CDR3 DNA reads as TGCAGTGCTCCTTACCAAGCAACTAATGAAAAACTGTTTTTT.

In this sample, this clonotype turned up many times. The chain carries TRBV7-3 and TRBJ2-2, with TRBD2 matching over 9 bases. The germline V gene encodes CDR1 SGHTA and CDR2 FQGTGA. The CDR3 covers 18 residues. Trimming took 2 bases from V and 4 from J; bases not matched to a gene: 11. The CDR3 nucleotides are TGTGCCAGCAGCTTAGCCCCCAGCGGGGGGATGGGCACCGGGGAGCTGTTTTTT. It is translated as CASSLAPSGGMGTGELFF.

This clonotype has more than one count but fewer than ten. The chain is built from TRBV7-9 and TRBJ1-3; 7 bases map to TRBD1. Germline lookup yields CDR1 SEHNR and CDR2 FQNEAQ (reference sequence). The junction had 10 bases not matched to a gene; V was cut back by 5 bases and J by 0 bases. This CDR3 is 17 amino acids long. The CDR3 loop reads CASSIRLRDSSGNTIYF. The CDR3 DNA is TGTGCCAGCAGCATCAGACTCCGGGACAGCTCTGGAAACACCATATATTTT.

This clonotype was counted at least ten times. V usage is TRBV10-3 and J usage is TRBJ2-5; 8 bases map to TRBD2. Germline V gene data show CDR1 as ENHRY and CDR2 as SYGVKD. The CDR3 has 14 residues. Trimming took 2 bases from V and 3 from J; bases not matched to a gene: 2. CDR3 region: CAISEPTSEETQYF. CDR3 DNA sequence: TGTGCCATCAGTGAGCCGACTAGCGAAGAGACCCAGTACTTC.

The chain joins TRBV3-1 to TRBJ2-3; TRBD2 matches at 13 bases. Trimming took 4 bases from V and 4 from J; bases not matched to a gene: 5. The germline CDR1 and CDR2 sequences are LGHDT and YNNKEL (reference sequence). CDR3 length: 16 amino acids. The CDR3 reads CASSPSLAGGADTQYF. As DNA, the CDR3 is TGTGCCAGCAGCCCCTCACTAGCGGGAGGGGCAGATACGCAGTATTTT.

This clonotype was detected only a few times. V and J are TRBV6-1 and TRBJ2-7, with D perhaps TRBD1 (6 bases). CDR1 is MNHNS, CDR2 SASEGT, per germline. The CDR3 is 15 amino acids. The germline V and J ends were trimmed by 9 bases and 4 bases, with 22 bases remaining between them. This chain's CDR3 is CASWGLGRGAYEQYF. DNA of the CDR3: TGTGCCAGTTGGGGTCTTGGCAGGGGAGCGTACGAGCAGTACTTC.